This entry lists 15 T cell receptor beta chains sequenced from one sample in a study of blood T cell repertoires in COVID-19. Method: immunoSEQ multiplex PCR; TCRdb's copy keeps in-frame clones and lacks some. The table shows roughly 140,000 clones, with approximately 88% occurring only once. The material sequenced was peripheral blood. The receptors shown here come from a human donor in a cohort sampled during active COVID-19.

CDR3 region: CSVESMSNYGYTF. CDR3 nucleotide sequence: TGCAGCGTTGAAAGTATGAGTAACTATGGCTACACCTTC. The J gene is TRBJ1-2, the V gene TRBV29-1; D remains ambiguous. V was shortened by 2 bases and J by 1 base, with 8 bases between the two germline ends. CDR1 is SQVTM, CDR2 ANQGSEA, per germline. The CDR3 sequence is 13 residues long.

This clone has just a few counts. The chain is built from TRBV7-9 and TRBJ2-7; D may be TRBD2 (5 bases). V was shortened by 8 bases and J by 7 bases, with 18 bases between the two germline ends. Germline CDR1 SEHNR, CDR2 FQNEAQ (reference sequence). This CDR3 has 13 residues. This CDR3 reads CASLAGPAGEQYF. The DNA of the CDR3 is TGTGCCAGCCTAGCCGGGCCCGCTGGGGAGCAGTACTTC.

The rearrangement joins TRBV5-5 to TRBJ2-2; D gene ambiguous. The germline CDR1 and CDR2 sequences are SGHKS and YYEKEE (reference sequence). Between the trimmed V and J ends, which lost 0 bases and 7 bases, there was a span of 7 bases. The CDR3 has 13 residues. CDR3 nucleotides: TGTGCCAGCAGCTTGGAGCCAGGCGGGGAGCTGTTTTTT. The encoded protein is CASSLEPGGELFF.

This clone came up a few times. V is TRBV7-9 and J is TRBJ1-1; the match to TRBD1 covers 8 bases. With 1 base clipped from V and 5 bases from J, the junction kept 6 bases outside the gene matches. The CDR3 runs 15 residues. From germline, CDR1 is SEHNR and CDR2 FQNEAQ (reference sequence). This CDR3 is CASSLGTGMGTEAFF. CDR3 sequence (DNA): TGTGCCAGCAGCTTAGGGACAGGGATGGGGACTGAAGCTTTCTTT.

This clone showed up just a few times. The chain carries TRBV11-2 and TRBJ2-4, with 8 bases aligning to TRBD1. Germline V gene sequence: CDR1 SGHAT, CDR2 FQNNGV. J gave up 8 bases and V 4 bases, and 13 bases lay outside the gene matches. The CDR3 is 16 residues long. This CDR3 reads CASSSVRTGNLYIQYF. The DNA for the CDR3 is TGTGCCAGCAGCTCCGTTCGGACAGGGAATTTGTACATTCAGTACTTC.

CDR3 DNA: TGTGCCAGCAGCTTAGAGTCTAGGAGGGGAGCTTTCTTT. This codes for CASSLESRRGAFF. This chain joins TRBV7-9 and TRBJ1-1, with a possible D match to TRBD1 (5 bases). The V end was cut by 1 base, the J end by 10 bases, with 13 bases between. Looked up from germline, CDR1 is SEHNR and CDR2 is FQNEAQ (reference sequence). The CDR3 totals 13 residues.

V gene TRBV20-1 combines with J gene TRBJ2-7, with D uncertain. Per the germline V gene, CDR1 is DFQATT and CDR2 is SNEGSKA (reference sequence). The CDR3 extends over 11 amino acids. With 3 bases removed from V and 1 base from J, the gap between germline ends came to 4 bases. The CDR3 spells CSARRSYEQYF. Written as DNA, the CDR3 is TGCAGTGCTAGGAGGTCCTACGAGCAGTACTTC.

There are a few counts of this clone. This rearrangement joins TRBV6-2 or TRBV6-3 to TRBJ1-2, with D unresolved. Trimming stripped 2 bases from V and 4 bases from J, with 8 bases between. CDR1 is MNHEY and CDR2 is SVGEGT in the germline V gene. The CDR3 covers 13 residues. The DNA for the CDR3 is TGTGCCAGCAGTTACCTCTCGGGCTATGGCTACACCTTC. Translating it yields CASSYLSGYGYTF.

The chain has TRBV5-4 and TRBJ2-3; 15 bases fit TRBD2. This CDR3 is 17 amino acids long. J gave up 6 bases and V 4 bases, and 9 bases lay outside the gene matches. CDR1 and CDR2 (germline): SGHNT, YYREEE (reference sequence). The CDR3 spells CASSPGLAGGSLDTQYF. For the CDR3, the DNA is TGTGCCAGCAGCCCCGGACTAGCGGGGGGGAGTTTGGATACGCAGTATTTT.

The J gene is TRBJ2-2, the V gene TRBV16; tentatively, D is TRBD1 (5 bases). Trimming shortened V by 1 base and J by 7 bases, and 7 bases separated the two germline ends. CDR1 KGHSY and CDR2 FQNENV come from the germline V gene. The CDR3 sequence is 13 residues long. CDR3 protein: CASSQFRDGELFF. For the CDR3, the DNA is TGTGCCAGCAGCCAATTCAGGGACGGGGAGCTGTTTTTT.

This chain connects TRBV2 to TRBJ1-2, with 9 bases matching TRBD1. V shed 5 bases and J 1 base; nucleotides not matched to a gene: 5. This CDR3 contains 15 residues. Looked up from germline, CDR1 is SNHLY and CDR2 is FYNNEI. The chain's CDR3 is CASSRQGGSNYGYTF. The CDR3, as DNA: TGTGCCAGCAGTAGACAGGGGGGAAGTAACTATGGCTACACCTTC.

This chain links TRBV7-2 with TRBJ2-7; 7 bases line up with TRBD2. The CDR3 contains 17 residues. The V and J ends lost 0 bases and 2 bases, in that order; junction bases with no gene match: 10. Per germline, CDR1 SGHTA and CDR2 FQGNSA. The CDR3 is CASSLARAGVTPYEQYF. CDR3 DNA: TGTGCCAGCAGCTTAGCGAGGGCGGGGGTCACCCCCTACGAGCAGTACTTC.

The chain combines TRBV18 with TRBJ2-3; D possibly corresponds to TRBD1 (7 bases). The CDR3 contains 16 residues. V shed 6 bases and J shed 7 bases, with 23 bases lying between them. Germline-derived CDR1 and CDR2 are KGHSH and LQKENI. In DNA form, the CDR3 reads TGTGCCAGCTCGCCTAGCCAGGGGGGTAAGGGCTATACGCAGTATTTT. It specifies CASSPSQGGKGYTQYF.

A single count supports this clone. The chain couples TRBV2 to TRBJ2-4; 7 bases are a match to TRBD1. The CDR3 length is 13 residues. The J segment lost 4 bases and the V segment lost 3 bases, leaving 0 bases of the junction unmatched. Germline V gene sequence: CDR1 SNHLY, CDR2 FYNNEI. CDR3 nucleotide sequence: TGTGCCAGCAGTGACAGGGGGAAAAACATTCAGTACTTC. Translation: CASSDRGKNIQYF.

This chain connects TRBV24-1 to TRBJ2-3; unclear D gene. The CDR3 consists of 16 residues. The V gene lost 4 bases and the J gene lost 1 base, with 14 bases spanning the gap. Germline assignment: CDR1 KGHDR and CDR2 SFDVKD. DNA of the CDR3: TGTGCCACCAGTGACCGAATGAGGTCAGGCACAGATACGCAGTATTTT. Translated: CATSDRMRSGTDTQYF.